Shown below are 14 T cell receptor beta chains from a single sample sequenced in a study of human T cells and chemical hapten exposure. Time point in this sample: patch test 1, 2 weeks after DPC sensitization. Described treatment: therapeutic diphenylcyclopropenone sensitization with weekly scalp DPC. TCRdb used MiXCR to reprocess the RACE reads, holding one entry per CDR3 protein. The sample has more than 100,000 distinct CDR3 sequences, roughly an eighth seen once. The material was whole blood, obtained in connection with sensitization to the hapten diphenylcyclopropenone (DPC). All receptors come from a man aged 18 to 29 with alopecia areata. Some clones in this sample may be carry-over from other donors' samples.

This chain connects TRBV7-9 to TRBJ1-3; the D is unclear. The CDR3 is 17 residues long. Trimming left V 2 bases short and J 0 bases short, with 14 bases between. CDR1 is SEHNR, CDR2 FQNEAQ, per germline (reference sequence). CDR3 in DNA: TGTGCCAGCAGCTTATTTTACTCGGGCAGCTCTGGAAACACCATATATTTT. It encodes CASSLFYSGSSGNTIYF.

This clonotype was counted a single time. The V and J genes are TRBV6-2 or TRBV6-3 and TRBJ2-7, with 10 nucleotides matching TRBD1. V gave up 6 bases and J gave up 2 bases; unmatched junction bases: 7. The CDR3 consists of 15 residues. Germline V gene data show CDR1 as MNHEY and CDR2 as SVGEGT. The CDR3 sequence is CASRGGTGETYEQYF. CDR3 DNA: TGTGCCAGCAGAGGCGGGACAGGGGAAACCTACGAGCAGTACTTC.

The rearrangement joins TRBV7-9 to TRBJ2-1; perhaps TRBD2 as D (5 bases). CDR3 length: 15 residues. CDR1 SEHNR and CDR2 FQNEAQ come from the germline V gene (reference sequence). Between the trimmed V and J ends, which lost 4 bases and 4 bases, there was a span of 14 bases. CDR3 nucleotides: TGTGCCAGCAGCTCCCCTACTGGACTGTACAATGAGCAGTTCTTC. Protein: CASSSPTGLYNEQFF. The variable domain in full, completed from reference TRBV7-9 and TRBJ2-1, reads DTGVSQNPRHKITKRGQNVTFRCDPISEHNRLYWYRQTLGQGPEFLTYFQNEAQLEKSRLLSDRFSAERPKGSFSTLEIQRTEQGDSAMYLCASSSPTGLYNEQFFGPGTRLTVL.

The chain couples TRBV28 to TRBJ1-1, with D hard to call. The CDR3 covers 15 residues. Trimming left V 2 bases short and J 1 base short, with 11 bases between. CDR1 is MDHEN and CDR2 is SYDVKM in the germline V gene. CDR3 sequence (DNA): TGTGCCAGCAGTTTAAGGTTACAAAAGAACACTGAAGCTTTCTTT. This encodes CASSLRLQKNTEAFF. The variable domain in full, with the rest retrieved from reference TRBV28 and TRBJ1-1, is DVKVTQSSRYLVKRTGEKVFLECVQDMDHENMFWYRQDPGLGLRLIYFSYDVKMKEKGDIPEGYSVSREKKERFSLILESASTNQTSMYLCASSLRLQKNTEAFFGQGTRLTVV.

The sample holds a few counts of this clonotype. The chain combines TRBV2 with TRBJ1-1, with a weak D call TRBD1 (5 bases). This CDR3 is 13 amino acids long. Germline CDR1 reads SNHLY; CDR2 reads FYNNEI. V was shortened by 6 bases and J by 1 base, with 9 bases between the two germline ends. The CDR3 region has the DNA TGTGCCAGCAGGGGGGATCCGAACACTGAAGCTTTCTTT. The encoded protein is CASRGDPNTEAFF.

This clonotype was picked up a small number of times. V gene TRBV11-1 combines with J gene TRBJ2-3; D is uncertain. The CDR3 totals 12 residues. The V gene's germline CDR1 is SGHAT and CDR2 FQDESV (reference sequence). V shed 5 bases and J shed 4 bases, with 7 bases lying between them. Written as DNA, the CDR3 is TGTGCCAGCAGCCTCGATGCAGATACGCAGTATTTT. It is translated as CASSLDADTQYF.

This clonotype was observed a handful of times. CDR3 sequence (DNA): TGCGCCAGCAGCTCCTTCAGGGGTTCCACAGATACGCAGTATTTT. Protein: CASSSFRGSTDTQYF. The J gene is TRBJ2-3, the V gene TRBV5-1; TRBD1 might be the D (6 bases). V lost 3 bases and J 2 bases, leaving 13 bases between the germline ends. The germline CDR1 and CDR2 sequences are SGHRS and YFSETQ. The CDR3 is made up of 15 amino acids.

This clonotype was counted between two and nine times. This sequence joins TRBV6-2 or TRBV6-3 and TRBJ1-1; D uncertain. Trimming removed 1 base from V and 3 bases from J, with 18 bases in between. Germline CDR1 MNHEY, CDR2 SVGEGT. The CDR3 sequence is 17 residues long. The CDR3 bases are TGTGCCAGCAGTTACTTTCCCCGGGATTCGCTCTACACTGAAGCTTTCTTT. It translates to CASSYFPRDSLYTEAFF.

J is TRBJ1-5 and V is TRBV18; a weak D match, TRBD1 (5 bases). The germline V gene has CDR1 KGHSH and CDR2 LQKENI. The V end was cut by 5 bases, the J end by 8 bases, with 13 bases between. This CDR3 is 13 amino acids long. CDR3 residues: CASSWSPREPQHF. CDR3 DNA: TGTGCCAGCTCATGGTCCCCCAGGGAGCCCCAGCATTTT.

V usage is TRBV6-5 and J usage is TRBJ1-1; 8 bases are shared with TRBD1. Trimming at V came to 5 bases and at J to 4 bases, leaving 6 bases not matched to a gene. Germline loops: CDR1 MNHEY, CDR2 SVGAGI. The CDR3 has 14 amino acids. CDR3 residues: CASSSRGLGTEAFF. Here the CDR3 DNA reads TGTGCCAGCAGTAGCAGGGGGCTGGGCACTGAAGCTTTCTTT.

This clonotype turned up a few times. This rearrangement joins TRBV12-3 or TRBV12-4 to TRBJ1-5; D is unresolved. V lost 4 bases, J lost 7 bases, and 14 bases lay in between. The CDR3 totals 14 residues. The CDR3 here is CASSYLPNWQPQHF. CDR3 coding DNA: TGTGCCAGCAGTTATCTCCCGAACTGGCAGCCCCAGCATTTT.

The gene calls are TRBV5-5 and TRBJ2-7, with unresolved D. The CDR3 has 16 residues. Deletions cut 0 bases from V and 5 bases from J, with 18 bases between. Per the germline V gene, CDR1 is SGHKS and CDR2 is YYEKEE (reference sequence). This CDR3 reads CASSLELALRAHEQYF. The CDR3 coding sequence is TGTGCCAGCAGCTTGGAATTGGCACTCCGAGCCCACGAGCAGTACTTC.

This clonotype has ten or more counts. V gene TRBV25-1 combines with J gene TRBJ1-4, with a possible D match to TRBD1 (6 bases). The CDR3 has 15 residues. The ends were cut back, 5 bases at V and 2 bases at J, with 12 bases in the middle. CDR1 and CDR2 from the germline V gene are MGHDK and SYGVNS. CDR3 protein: CASSPTGRTNEKLFF. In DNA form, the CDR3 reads TGTGCCAGCAGTCCTACAGGGCGGACTAATGAAAAACTGTTTTTT.

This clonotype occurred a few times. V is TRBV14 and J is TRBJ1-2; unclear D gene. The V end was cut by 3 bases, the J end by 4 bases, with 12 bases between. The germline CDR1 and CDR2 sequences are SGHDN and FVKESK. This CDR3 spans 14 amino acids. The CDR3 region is CASSHLGASYGYTF. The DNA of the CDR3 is TGTGCCAGCAGCCATTTGGGAGCGTCCTATGGCTACACCTTC.